The 27 T cell receptor beta chains below come from one sample, sequenced in a study of blood T cell repertoires in COVID-19. Only in-frame clones appear in the TCRdb table, and some are missing; sequencing was by immunoSEQ multiplex PCR. The table shows approximately 240,000 clones, with 75% to 85% occurring only once. The specimen sequenced was peripheral blood. These receptors originate from a human donor in a cohort sampled during active COVID-19.

This chain joins TRBV6-5 and TRBJ1-6, with D maybe TRBD1 (5 bases). V lost 6 bases and J 10 bases, leaving 13 bases between the germline ends. The CDR3 extends over 13 amino acids. Germline CDR1 MNHEY, CDR2 SVGAGI. Here the CDR3 DNA reads TGTGCCAGCAGGGGGCAGACTGGATCACCCCTCCACTTT. It codes for CASRGQTGSPLHF.

V gene TRBV6-5 combines with J gene TRBJ2-2, with 7 bases that match TRBD1. Germline CDR1 reads MNHEY; CDR2 reads SVGAGI. The CDR3 contains 15 residues. With V trimmed by 2 bases and J by 6 bases, 6 bases remained unmatched. For the CDR3, the DNA is TGTGCCAGCAGTTACCGACAGGGAAGGGCCGGGGAGCTGTTTTTT. It yields the protein CASSYRQGRAGELFF.

The rearrangement links TRBV27 to TRBJ2-7; tentatively, D is TRBD2 (6 bases). CDR1 is MNHEY, CDR2 SMNVEV, per germline (reference sequence). Deletions cut 4 bases from V and 0 bases from J, with 28 bases between. The CDR3 runs 20 residues. The CDR3 region is CASSSTLDFRGGTRSYEQYF. Written as DNA, the CDR3 is TGTGCCAGCAGTTCGACCCTAGACTTCCGTGGGGGGACCCGCTCCTACGAGCAGTACTTC.

V is TRBV27 and J is TRBJ1-2, with D tentatively TRBD1 (5 bases). CDR3 length: 13 amino acids. Trimming pared 6 bases from V and 4 bases from J, leaving 12 bases between. Germline-derived CDR1 and CDR2 are MNHEY and SMNVEV (reference sequence). The CDR3 region is CASSLGGAYGYTF. The DNA for the CDR3 is TGTGCCAGCAGCCTAGGAGGGGCCTATGGCTACACCTTC.

The chain joins TRBV5-1 to TRBJ1-2; tentative D call: TRBD1 (6 bases). This CDR3 has 17 residues. V lost 3 bases to trimming and J lost 0 bases, with 18 bases between them. Germline V gives CDR1 SGHRS, CDR2 YFSETQ. CDR3 amino acids: CASSSGSGRGTNYGYTF. DNA of the CDR3: TGCGCCAGCAGCTCCGGGTCGGGCAGGGGAACTAACTATGGCTACACCTTC.

This clone was observed at least ten times. The chain recombines TRBV7-9 with TRBJ2-3, with D perhaps TRBD2 (6 bases). Trimming shortened V by 2 bases and J by 2 bases, and 11 bases separated the two germline ends. CDR3 length equals 15 residues. Germline-derived CDR1 and CDR2 are SEHNR and FQNEAQ (reference sequence). DNA for the CDR3: TGTGCCAGCAGCTTAACGGGAGAGATCACAGATACGCAGTATTTT. Protein product: CASSLTGEITDTQYF.

The genes are TRBV5-5 and TRBJ2-7; TRBD1 matches at 10 bases. This CDR3 comprises 17 residues. The germline CDR1 and CDR2 sequences are SGHKS and YYEKEE (reference sequence). J lost 1 base, V lost 2 bases, and 9 bases had no gene match. In nucleotides, the CDR3 is TGTGCCAGCAGCTTAAGGATGACAGGGGGCGTATCCTACGAGCAGTACTTC. This encodes CASSLRMTGGVSYEQYF. Full variable domain (outside the CDR3, taken from reference TRBV5-5 and TRBJ2-7): DAGVTQSPTHLIKTRGQQVTLRCSPISGHKSVSWYQQVLGQGPQFIFQYYEKEERGRGNFPDRFSARQFPNYSSELNVNALLLGDSALYLCASSLRMTGGVSYEQYFGPGTRLTVT.

V and J are TRBV2 and TRBJ1-2, with D hard to call. The CDR3 runs to 13 residues. Between the trimmed V and J ends, which lost 0 bases and 3 bases, there was a span of 5 bases. Per the germline V gene, CDR1 is SNHLY and CDR2 is FYNNEI. As DNA, the CDR3 is TGTGCCAGCAGTGAAGCCCGGTACTATGGCTACACCTTC. This gives the protein CASSEARYYGYTF.

The chain is built from TRBV18 and TRBJ2-1; TRBD1 aligns across 8 bases. The CDR3 runs to 16 residues. Per germline, CDR1 KGHSH and CDR2 LQKENI. V was clipped by 4 bases and J by 0 bases; unmatched bases: 5. CDR3 amino acids: CASSLMGQDSYNEQFF. For the CDR3, the DNA is TGTGCCAGCTCACTAATGGGACAGGACTCCTACAATGAGCAGTTCTTC.

The V gene is TRBV10-1, the J gene TRBJ2-7; TRBD1 aligns across 10 bases. J was trimmed by 3 bases and V by 6 bases; bases with no gene match: 8. Germline V gene data show CDR1 as WNHNN and CDR2 as SYGVQD (reference sequence). The CDR3 length is 15 residues. CDR3 loop: CASSGRTGGIYEQYF. CDR3 sequence (DNA): TGCGCCAGCAGCGGGCGGACAGGGGGGATCTACGAGCAGTACTTC.

The chain has TRBV21-1 and TRBJ1-6; the tabulated D call, TRBD1, remains unverified against the DNA. TRBV21-1 is a pseudogene segment. The CDR3 has 12 residues. CDR3 sequence (DNA): TGTGCCGTCGACAGGGAAACTTCACCCCTCCACTTT. Its translation: CAVDRETSPLHF.

The chain joins TRBV18 to TRBJ1-4; TRBD1 matches 7 bases. Germline V gives CDR1 KGHSH, CDR2 LQKENI. The CDR3 spans 15 residues. V was clipped by 4 bases and J by 8 bases; unmatched bases: 10. In DNA, the CDR3 is TGTGCCAGCTCACTGTCGACAGGGAGTAGCGAAAAACTGTTTTTT. Its translation is CASSLSTGSSEKLFF.

This sequence joins TRBV15 and TRBJ2-5, with 9 bases matching TRBD2. CDR1 is LNHNV, CDR2 YYDKDF, per germline (reference sequence). This CDR3 comprises 16 residues. The J segment lost 10 bases and the V segment lost 0 bases, leaving 12 bases of the junction unmatched. CDR3 loop: CATSRDRAGGPRDQYF. For the CDR3, the DNA is TGTGCCACCAGCAGAGATCGGGCGGGGGGGCCCCGAGACCAGTACTTC.

The chain combines TRBV9 with TRBJ2-3; 8 nucleotides agree with TRBD1. V lost 4 bases, J lost 4 bases, and 2 bases stayed unmatched. Per germline, CDR1 SGDLS and CDR2 YYNGEE. This CDR3 is built from 13 residues. The CDR3: CASSPTGADTQYF. The CDR3 DNA reads TGTGCCAGCAGCCCGACAGGGGCAGATACGCAGTATTTT.

This clone was found once. The genes are TRBV24-1 and TRBJ1-5; D unresolved. There are 13 residues in the CDR3. Trimming shortened V by 0 bases and J by 9 bases, and 8 bases separated the two germline ends. Germline V lookup: CDR1 KGHDR, CDR2 SFDVKD. DNA of the CDR3: TGTGCCACCAGTGATTTGGCCGGTACGCCCCAGCATTTT. This codes for CATSDLAGTPQHF.

The chain joins TRBV19 to TRBJ1-1, with D perhaps matching TRBD1 (6 bases). Germline V lookup: CDR1 LNHDA, CDR2 SQIVND (reference sequence). Deletions cut 9 bases from V and 5 bases from J, with 16 bases between. The CDR3 has 13 residues. The CDR3 DNA is TGTGCCAGCTCCGGGACACACATGACTGAAGCTTTCTTT. Translating it yields CASSGTHMTEAFF.

V and J are TRBV28 and TRBJ1-3; 8 bases line up with TRBD1. This CDR3 comprises 15 residues. Looked up from germline, CDR1 is MDHEN and CDR2 is SYDVKM. After removal of 7 bases from V and 3 bases from J, the junction contained 8 bases not matched to a gene. CDR3 sequence reads: CASTSSGGIGNTIYF. The CDR3 DNA follows: TGTGCCAGCACGAGTTCAGGGGGCATTGGAAACACCATATATTTT.

In this sample, this clone turned up once. J is TRBJ2-5 and V is TRBV18; D perhaps matches TRBD1 (6 bases). Germline CDR1 KGHSH, CDR2 LQKENI. The CDR3 is 17 residues long. Trimming cost V 5 bases and J 4 bases, with 23 bases left between them. This CDR3 reads CASSARGPNREIETQYF. DNA of the CDR3: TGTGCCAGCTCAGCCCGCGGCCCAAACAGGGAAATAGAGACCCAGTACTTC. The full variable domain, completed using reference TRBV18 and TRBJ2-5, is NAGVMQNPRHLVRRRGQEARLRCSPMKGHSHVYWYRQLPEEGLKFMVYLQKENIIDESGMPKERFSAEFPKEGPSILRIQQVVRGDSAAYFCASSARGPNREIETQYFGPGTRLLVL.

The V call is TRBV5-1, the J call TRBJ1-6, with a weak D call TRBD1 (5 bases). The CDR3 contains 15 residues. Germline CDR1 and CDR2: SGHRS and YFSETQ. The ends were cut back, 1 base at V and 5 bases at J, with 10 bases in the middle. CDR3 in amino acids: CASSLRGSNNSPLHF. In DNA form, the CDR3 reads TGCGCCAGCAGCTTGCGGGGGTCTAATAATTCACCCCTCCACTTT.

The CDR3 bases are TGTGCCGTCAACCCAGGGAACGGCTACGAGCAGTACTTC. Its protein product is CAVNPGNGYEQYF. The rearrangement joins TRBV2 to TRBJ2-7; a possible D gene is TRBD1 (5 bases). Germline-derived CDR1 and CDR2 are SNHLY and FYNNEI. This CDR3 region has 13 residues. Trimming took off 11 bases at V and 3 bases at J, with 17 bases between the two ends.

The V gene is TRBV23-1, the J gene TRBJ2-1; 11 positions match TRBD2. TRBV23-1 is noted as an ORF with a role that remains uncertain. J gave up 4 bases and V 10 bases, and 6 bases lay outside the gene matches. The CDR3 has 14 residues. The CDR3 reads CANKGTSGYNEQFF. The CDR3 bases are TGCGCCAACAAGGGGACTAGCGGATACAATGAGCAGTTCTTC.

This clone was recorded a few times. The CDR3 sequence is CASSLGTSNQPQHF. The CDR3 bases are TGTGCCAGCAGCTTAGGGACAAGCAATCAGCCCCAGCATTTT. This sequence joins TRBV7-9 and TRBJ1-5; weak D call: TRBD1 (5 bases). This CDR3 spans 14 amino acids. Germline V gene lookup returns CDR1 SEHNR and CDR2 FQNEAQ (reference sequence). Trimming cost V 1 base and J 1 base, with 5 bases left between them.

J is TRBJ2-3 and V is TRBV5-1; D is undetermined. CDR3 size: 17 residues. CDR1 is SGHRS and CDR2 is YFSETQ in the germline V gene. The germline V and J ends were trimmed by 0 bases and 2 bases, with 16 bases remaining between them. DNA for the CDR3: TGCGCCAGCAGCTTGGCCGATTTGTACAGTTACACAGATACGCAGTATTTT. Translating gives CASSLADLYSYTDTQYF.

The CDR3, as DNA: TGTGCCAGCCGTTTTGCATTTGGGGGACAAATCACAGATACGCAGTATTTT. This translates into CASRFAFGGQITDTQYF. V is TRBV5-4 and J is TRBJ2-3, with D possibly being TRBD1 (6 bases). Germline values: CDR1 SGHNT, CDR2 YYREEE (reference sequence). V was trimmed by 7 bases and J by 2 bases, leaving 23 bases between them. The CDR3 contains 17 residues.

V usage is TRBV7-2 and J usage is TRBJ2-7, with D perhaps TRBD1 (5 bases). V shed 0 bases and J shed 4 bases, with 13 bases lying between them. The germline V gene encodes CDR1 SGHTA and CDR2 FQGNSA. CDR3 length: 15 amino acids. The CDR3: CASSLAAQDLYEQYF. CDR3 nucleotide sequence: TGTGCCAGCAGCTTAGCCGCACAGGATTTGTACGAGCAGTACTTC.

This clone came up a few times. The chain is built from TRBV7-9 and TRBJ1-1, with 11 positions matching TRBD1. There are 14 residues in the CDR3. Per germline, CDR1 SEHNR and CDR2 FQNEAQ (reference sequence). The V gene end was trimmed by 5 bases and the J gene end by 4 bases; junction bases not matched to a gene: 3. DNA of the CDR3: TGTGCCAGCAGCCATGGGACAGGGGGCACTGAAGCTTTCTTT. This sequence encodes CASSHGTGGTEAFF.

The rearrangement uses TRBV5-1 and TRBJ2-7, with TRBD1 matching 12 bases. Germline V gene data show CDR1 as SGHRS and CDR2 as YFSETQ. V lost 3 bases and J lost 7; bases outside the gene matches: 5. The CDR3 extends over 14 amino acids. CDR3 protein: CASSSGTGGREQYF. The CDR3 nucleotides are TGCGCCAGCAGCTCCGGGACAGGGGGCCGAGAGCAGTACTTC.